The 8 T cell receptor beta chains below all came from one sample that was sequenced in a study of precursors of human CD4 cytotoxic T cells. Bulk UMI-based sequencing covered sorted CD4+ central memory, effector memory, IL-7R-high and IL-7R-negative TEMRA subsets. TCRdb fed the reads into MiXCR, producing one record per CDR3 protein. The sample includes hundreds of distinct CDR3 sequences, 20% to 25% of them seen just once. Sequenced: memory CD4+ T cells from blood (PBMCs). The receptors derive from a human donor in good health.

The chain links TRBV5-1 to TRBJ1-1; D might be TRBD1 (6 bases). V shed 1 base and J shed 4 bases, with 11 bases lying between them. The CDR3 extends over 14 amino acids. Germline CDR1 SGHRS, CDR2 YFSETQ. CDR3 amino acids: CASSLWGGSTEAFF. The CDR3 bases are TGCGCCAGCAGCTTGTGGGGGGGCTCCACTGAAGCTTTCTTT.

This clonotype is labeled large (0.1 to 1%). The chain has TRBV6-6 and TRBJ1-3; D remains unclear. The V end was cut by 0 bases, the J end by 8 bases, with 5 bases between. CDR3 size: 12 residues. Germline V lookup: CDR1 MNHNY, CDR2 SVGAGI (reference sequence). The CDR3 region is CASSYSKDTIYF. Here the CDR3 DNA reads TGTGCCAGCAGTTACTCGAAGGACACCATATATTTT.

This clonotype came up a few times. This chain uses TRBV11-2 with TRBJ2-3; D is possibly TRBD1 (5 bases). The CDR3 contains 14 residues. V dropped 4 bases and J dropped 3 bases, with 11 bases sitting between them. Looked up from germline, CDR1 is SGHAT and CDR2 is FQNNGV. The DNA for the CDR3 is TGTGCCAGCAGCTCCAGACCAGGGACAGATACGCAGTATTTT. Protein product: CASSSRPGTDTQYF.

This chain links TRBV7-3 with TRBJ2-1; possibly TRBD2 for D (6 bases). The CDR3 length is 16 residues. Trimming pared 4 bases from V and 8 bases from J, leaving 21 bases between. Germline V gene lookup returns CDR1 SGHTA and CDR2 FQGTGA. The DNA for the CDR3 is TGTGCCAGCAGCTCGCATGGGCTAGCGAGTAGCGATGAGCAGTTCTTC. This encodes CASSSHGLASSDEQFF.

In the case of this clonotype: Being one base from a much bigger clone, this may be a read error. V is TRBV10-2 and J is TRBJ1-6; no definite D call. The ends were cut back, 9 bases at V and 7 bases at J, with 7 bases in the middle. The CDR3 is made up of 11 amino acids. Germline V gene lookup returns CDR1 WSHSY and CDR2 SAAADI. CDR3 in DNA: TGCGCCAGAAGCCCGAATTCACCCCTCCACTTT. Amino acids: CARSPNSPLHF.

This clonotype rates as large. This sequence joins TRBV19 and TRBJ1-1; maybe TRBD1 (5 bases). Germline CDR1 and CDR2: LNHDA and SQIVND (reference sequence). The CDR3 consists of 13 residues. Trimming pared 6 bases from V and 5 bases from J, leaving 13 bases between. The DNA of the CDR3 is TGTGCCAGTAGAATGAGTGGGGGGACTGAAGCTTTCTTT. Translation gives CASRMSGGTEAFF.

This clonotype has just a few counts. The CDR3 region is CASGDLISGNTIYF. DNA of the CDR3: TGCGCCAGCGGGGACCTGATCTCTGGAAACACCATATATTTT. The J gene is TRBJ1-3, the V gene TRBV5-1, with TRBD1 as a possible D gene (5 bases). From germline, CDR1 is SGHRS and CDR2 YFSETQ. Trimming stripped 7 bases from V and 0 bases from J, with 11 bases between. The length of the CDR3 is 14 residues.

There are a few counts of this clonotype. The chain uses TRBV20-1 and TRBJ2-3, with 7 bases that match TRBD2. Germline V CDR1 and CDR2: DFQATT, SNEGSKA (reference sequence). Trimming at V came to 1 base and at J to 3 bases, leaving 1 base not matched to a gene. The CDR3 contains 13 residues. DNA for the CDR3: TGCAGTGCTAGAGCGGGAGGAACAGATACGCAGTATTTT. As protein: CSARAGGTDTQYF.